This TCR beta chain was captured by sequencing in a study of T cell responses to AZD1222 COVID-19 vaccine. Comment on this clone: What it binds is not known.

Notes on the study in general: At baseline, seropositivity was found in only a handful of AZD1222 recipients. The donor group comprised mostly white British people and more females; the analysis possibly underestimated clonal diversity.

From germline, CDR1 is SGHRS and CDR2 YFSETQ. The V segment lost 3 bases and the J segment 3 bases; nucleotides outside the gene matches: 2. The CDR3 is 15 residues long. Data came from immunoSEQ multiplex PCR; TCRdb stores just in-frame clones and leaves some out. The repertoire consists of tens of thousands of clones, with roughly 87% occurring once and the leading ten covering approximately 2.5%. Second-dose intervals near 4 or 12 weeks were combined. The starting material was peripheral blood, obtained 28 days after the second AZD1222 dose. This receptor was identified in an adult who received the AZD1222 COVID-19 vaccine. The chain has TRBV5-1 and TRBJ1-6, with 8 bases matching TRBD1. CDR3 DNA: TGCGCCAGCAGCTCAGGGACAGGCTATAATTCACCCCTCCACTTT. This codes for CASSSGTGYNSPLHF.